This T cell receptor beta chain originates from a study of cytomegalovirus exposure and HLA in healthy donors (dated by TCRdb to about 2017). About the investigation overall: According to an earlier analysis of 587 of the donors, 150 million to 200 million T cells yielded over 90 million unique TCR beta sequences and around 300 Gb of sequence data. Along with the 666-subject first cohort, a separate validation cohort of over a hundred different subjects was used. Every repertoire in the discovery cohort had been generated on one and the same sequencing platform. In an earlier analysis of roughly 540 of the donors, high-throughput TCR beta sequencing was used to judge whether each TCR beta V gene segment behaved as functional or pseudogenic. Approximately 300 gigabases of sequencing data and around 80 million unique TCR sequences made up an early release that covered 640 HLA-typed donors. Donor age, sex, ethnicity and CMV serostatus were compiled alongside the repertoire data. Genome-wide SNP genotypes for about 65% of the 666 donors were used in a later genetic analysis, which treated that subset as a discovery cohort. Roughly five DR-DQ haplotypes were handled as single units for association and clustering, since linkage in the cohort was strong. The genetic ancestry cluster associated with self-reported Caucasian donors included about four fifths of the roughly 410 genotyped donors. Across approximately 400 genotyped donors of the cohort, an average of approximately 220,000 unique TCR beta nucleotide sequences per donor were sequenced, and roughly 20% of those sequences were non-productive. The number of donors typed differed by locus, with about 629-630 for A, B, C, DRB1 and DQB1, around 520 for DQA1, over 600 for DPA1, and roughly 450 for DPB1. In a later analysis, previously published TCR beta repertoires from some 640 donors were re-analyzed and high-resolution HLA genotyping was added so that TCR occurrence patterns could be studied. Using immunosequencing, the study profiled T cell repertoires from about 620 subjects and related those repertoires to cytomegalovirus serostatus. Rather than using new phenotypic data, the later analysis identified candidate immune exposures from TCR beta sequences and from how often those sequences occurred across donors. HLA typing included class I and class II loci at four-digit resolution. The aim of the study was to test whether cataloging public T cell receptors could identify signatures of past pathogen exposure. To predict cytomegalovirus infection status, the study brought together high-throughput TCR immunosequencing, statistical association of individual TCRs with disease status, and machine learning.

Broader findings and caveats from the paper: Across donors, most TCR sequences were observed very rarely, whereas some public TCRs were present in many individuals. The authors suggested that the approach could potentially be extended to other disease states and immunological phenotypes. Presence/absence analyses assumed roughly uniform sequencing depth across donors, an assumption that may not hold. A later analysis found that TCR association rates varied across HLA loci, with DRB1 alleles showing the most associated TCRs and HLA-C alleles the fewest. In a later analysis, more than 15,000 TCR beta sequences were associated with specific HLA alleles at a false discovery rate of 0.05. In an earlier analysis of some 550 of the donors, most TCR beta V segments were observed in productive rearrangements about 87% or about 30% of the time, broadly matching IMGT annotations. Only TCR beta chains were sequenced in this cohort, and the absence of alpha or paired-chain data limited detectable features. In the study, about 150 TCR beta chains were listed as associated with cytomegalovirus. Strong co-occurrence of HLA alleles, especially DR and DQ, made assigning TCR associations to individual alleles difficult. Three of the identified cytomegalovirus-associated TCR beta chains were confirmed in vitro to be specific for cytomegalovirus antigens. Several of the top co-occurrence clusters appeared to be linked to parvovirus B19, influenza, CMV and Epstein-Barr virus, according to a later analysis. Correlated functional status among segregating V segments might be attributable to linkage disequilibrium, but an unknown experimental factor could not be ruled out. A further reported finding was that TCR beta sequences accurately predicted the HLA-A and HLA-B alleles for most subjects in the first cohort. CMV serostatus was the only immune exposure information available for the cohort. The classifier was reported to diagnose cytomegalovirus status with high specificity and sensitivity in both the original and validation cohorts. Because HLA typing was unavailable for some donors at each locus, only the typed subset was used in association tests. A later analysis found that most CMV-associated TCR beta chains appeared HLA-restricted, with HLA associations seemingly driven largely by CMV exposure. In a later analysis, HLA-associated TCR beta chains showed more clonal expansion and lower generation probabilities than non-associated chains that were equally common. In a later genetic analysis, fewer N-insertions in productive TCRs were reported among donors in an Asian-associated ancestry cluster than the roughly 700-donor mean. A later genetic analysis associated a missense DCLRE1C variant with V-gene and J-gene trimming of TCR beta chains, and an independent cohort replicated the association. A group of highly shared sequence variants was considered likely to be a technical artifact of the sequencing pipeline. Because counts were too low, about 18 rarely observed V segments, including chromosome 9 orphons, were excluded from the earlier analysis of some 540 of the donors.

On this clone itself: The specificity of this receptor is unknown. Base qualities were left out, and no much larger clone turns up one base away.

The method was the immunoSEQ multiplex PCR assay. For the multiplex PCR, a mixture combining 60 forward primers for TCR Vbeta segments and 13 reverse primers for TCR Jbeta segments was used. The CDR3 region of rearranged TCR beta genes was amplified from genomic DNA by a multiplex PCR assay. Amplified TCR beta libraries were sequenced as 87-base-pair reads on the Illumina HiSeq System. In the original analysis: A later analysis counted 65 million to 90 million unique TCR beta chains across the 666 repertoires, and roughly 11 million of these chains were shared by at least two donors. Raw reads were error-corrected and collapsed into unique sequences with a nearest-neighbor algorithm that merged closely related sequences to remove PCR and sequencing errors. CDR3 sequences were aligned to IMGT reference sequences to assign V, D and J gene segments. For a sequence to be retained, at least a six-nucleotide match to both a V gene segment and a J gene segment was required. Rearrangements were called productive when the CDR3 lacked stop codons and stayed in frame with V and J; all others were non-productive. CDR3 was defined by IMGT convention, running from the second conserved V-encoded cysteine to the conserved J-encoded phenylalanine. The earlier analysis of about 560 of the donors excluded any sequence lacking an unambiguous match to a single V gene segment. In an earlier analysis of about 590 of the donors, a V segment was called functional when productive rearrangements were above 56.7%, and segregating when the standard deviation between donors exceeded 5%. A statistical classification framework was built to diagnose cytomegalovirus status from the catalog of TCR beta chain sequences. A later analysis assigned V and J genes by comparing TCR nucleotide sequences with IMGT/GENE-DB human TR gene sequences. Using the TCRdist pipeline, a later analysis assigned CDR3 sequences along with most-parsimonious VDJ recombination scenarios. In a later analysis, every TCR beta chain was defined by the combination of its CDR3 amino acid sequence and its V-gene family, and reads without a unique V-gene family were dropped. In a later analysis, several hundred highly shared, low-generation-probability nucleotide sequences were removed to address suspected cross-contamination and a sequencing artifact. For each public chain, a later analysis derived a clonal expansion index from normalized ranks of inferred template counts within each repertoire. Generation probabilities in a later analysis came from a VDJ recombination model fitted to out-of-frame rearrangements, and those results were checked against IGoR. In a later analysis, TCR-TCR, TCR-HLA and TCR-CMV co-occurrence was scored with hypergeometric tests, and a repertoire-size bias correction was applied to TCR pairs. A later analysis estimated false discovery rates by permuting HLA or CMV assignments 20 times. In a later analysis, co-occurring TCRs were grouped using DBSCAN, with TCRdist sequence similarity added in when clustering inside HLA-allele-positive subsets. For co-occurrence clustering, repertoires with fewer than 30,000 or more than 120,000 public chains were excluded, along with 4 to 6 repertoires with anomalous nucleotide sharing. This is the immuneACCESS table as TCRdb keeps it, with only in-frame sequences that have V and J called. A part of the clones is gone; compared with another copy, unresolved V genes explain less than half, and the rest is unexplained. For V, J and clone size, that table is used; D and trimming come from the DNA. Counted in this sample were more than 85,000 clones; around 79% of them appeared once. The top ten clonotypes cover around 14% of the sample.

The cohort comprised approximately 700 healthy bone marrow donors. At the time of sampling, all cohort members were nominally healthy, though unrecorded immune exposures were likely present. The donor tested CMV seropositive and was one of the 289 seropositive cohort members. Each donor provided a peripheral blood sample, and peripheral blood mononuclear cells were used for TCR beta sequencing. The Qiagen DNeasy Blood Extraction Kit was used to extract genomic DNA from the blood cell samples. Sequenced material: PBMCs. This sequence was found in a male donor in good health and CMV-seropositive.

For the CDR3, the sequence is CASSLESAGGRETQYF. DNA sequence: TGTGCCAGCAGCTTAGAGTCCGCGGGGGGGAGAGAGACCCAGTACTTC. The rearrangement joined TRBV7-2 to TRBJ2-5; 9 of the junction bases match TRBD2. Counted from cysteine to phenylalanine, this CDR3 has 16 amino acids. Only the CDR3 DNA stays, 48 bases, in frame from base 1. Trimming leaves V shorter by 1 base and J shorter by 4 bases, with the junction holding 7 bases beyond the gene matches. The germline V gene specifies SGHTA as CDR1 and FQGNSA as CDR2.